This T cell receptor beta chain emerged from a study of shared clonotypes between healthy human individuals. The CDR3 is 11 residues long. V gave up 10 bases and J gave up 6 bases; unmatched junction bases: 6. Germline CDR1 is MNHEY and CDR2 is SMNVEV (reference sequence). Study-wide points: Sorted-subset sequencing, rarefaction showed, was incomplete despite large depth. With few donors, the genetic and exposure-history diversity represented was limited. Among donors, the sharing of clonotypes was expected to be influenced by sequencing depth.

Note on this clone: No antigen is known for it.

Assay used: immunoSEQ multiplex PCR; TCRdb lists only in-frame clones, some missing. The sample shows more than 550,000 clones, roughly 87% of them seen only once. Sequencing was carried out using memory CD8+ T cells from PBMCs. Sample subset: CD45RO+ cells pooled with CCR7-negative TemRA cells. The chain links TRBV27 to TRBJ2-7; 7 bases align to TRBD2. The receptor comes from a man aged 18 to 29 in good health. Some clones in this sample may be carry-over from other donors' samples. The CDR3 coding sequence is TGTGCCACCCGGACGGGGGGCGAGCAGTACTTC. This encodes CATRTGGEQYF.